This record concerns one TCR beta chain sequence. Its antigen is unidentified. This entry comes from a study of cytomegalovirus exposure and HLA in healthy donors. Study-level results: It was approximately 170 TCR beta chains that were listed as cytomegalovirus-associated. Sequences of the TCR beta chain were said to predict the HLA-A and HLA-B alleles of most subjects accurately. Sequencing had likely introduced a cluster of highly shared sequence variants as an artifact.

PCR amplification relied on 60 Vbeta primers (plus 13 Jbeta primers). Per the study methods: Unique TCR beta chains totaled some 80 million in a later count, with around 10 million of them shared. Sequenced by immunoSEQ multiplex PCR; TCRdb stores in-frame clones only, minus some. That table is the source of V, J and clone size, and D and trimming were worked out from the DNA. In the table there are approximately 180,000 clones, approximately 11% of which are singletons. CDR1 and CDR2 from the germline V gene are MNHEY and SMNVEV (reference sequence). The CDR3 runs to 16 residues. V lost 3 bases, J lost 5 bases, and 11 bases stayed unmatched.

Sequenced input: PBMCs. The V gene is TRBV27, the J gene TRBJ2-5, with 8 bases that match TRBD2. This clonotype was sampled from a man in his fifties or sixties in good health and CMV-seropositive. CDR3: CASSLAGGRAWETQYF. The CDR3 coding sequence is TGTGCCAGCAGTTTGGCGGGGGGCCGGGCATGGGAGACCCAGTACTTC.